This passage covers 25 T cell receptor beta chains from one sample sequenced in a study of T cells in Graves' hyperthyroidism and ophthalmopathy. It was RNA transcripts that yielded the amplified TCR beta CDR3 regions. The HTBI primer set served for first-round RT-PCR of the TCR CDR3. MiXCR was run by TCRdb on the multiplex PCR reads, yielding one entry per CDR3 protein. Here the sample spans some 270,000 distinct CDR3 sequences, more than 20% being singletons. Specimen: blood. These receptors were taken from a woman in her forties with Graves' ophthalmopathy.

V is TRBV11-3 and J is TRBJ1-6; tentative D call: TRBD1 (5 bases). There are 18 residues in the CDR3. CDR1 SGHNT and CDR2 YENEEA come from the germline V gene. V was clipped by 2 bases and J by 0 bases, with 14 bases between them. The DNA for the CDR3 is TGTGCCAGCAGCTTATCTCGAGAGGGGAGCTCCTATAATTCACCCCTCCACTTT. This encodes CASSLSREGSSYNSPLHF.

The chain couples TRBV18 to TRBJ1-1; D gene unclear. This CDR3 has 13 residues. V gave up 2 bases and J gave up 4 bases, with 8 bases separating them. CDR1 and CDR2 from the germline V gene are KGHSH and LQKENI. CDR3 DNA sequence: TGTGCCAGCTCACCATCCCATCGCACTGAAGCTTTCTTT. The encoded protein is CASSPSHRTEAFF.

J is TRBJ1-2 and V is TRBV6-1, with D possibly matching TRBD1 (5 bases). Germline-derived CDR1 and CDR2 are MNHNS and SASEGT. This CDR3 is built from 14 residues. With 8 bases removed from V and 2 bases from J, the gap between germline ends came to 15 bases. The CDR3 sequence is CASQPQAINYGYTF. For the CDR3, the DNA is TGTGCCAGCCAACCACAGGCAATCAACTATGGCTACACCTTC.

This clonotype was seen more than once but under ten times. The chain combines TRBV12-3 or TRBV12-4 with TRBJ2-5, with 7 bases fitting TRBD2. The V segment lost 8 bases and the J segment 4 bases; nucleotides outside the gene matches: 4. The CDR3 spans 12 residues. CDR3 sequence (DNA): TGTGCCAGCGGGTCGGGGGGAGAGACCCAGTACTTC. Translating gives CASGSGGETQYF.

This clonotype appeared a few times. This could be a read error, since a much larger clone is one nucleotide away. The chain is built from TRBV29-1 and TRBJ2-7; tentative D call: TRBD2 (5 bases). Trimming took off 8 bases at V and 12 bases at J, with 32 bases between the two ends. CDR1 is SQVTM, CDR2 ANQGSEA, per germline. The CDR3 covers 15 residues. The CDR3 spells CSQSGLPPPLYQRYF. For the CDR3, the DNA is TGCAGCCAATCTGGACTTCCTCCCCCTCTCTACCAGCGGTACTTC.

In this sample, this clonotype turned up many times. The gene calls are TRBV13 and TRBJ2-5; no definite D call. With 0 bases removed from V and 0 bases from J, the gap between germline ends came to 8 bases. Germline V gene sequence: CDR1 PRHDT, CDR2 FYEKMQ (reference sequence). The CDR3 totals 15 residues. CDR3 in DNA: TGTGCCAGCAGCTTAGGGTGGGCTAACCAAGAGACCCAGTACTTC. Translated, it gives CASSLGWANQETQYF.

This clonotype was seen only a few times. A clone one base away is much larger, so this may be a read error. The chain combines TRBV6-4 with TRBJ1-5; D is possibly TRBD1 (5 bases). Germline CDR1 and CDR2: MRHNA and SNTAGT. The CDR3 has 16 residues. The CDR3 here is CVSRSGGGYGNQPQHF. CDR3 DNA: TGTGTCAGCAGGTCGGGGGGAGGATATGGCAATCAGCCCCAGCATTTT.

A word on this clonotype: A much larger clone is a single base away; this may be a read error. V is TRBV7-2 and J is TRBJ2-7; no reliable D call. Germline CDR1 SGHTA, CDR2 FQGNSA. CDR3 length equals 12 residues. The CDR3 sequence is CASGLLTYEQYF. CDR3 DNA: TGTGCCAGCGGCTTACTTACCTACGAGCAGTACTTC.

This clonotype occurred many times. The CDR3, as DNA: TGCAGTGCTAGAGATTTCGGGAGAAATTCTTTCAATCAGCCCCAGCATTTT. Its protein product is CSARDFGRNSFNQPQHF. V usage is TRBV20-1 and J usage is TRBJ1-5; D is ambiguous. Germline assignment: CDR1 DFQATT and CDR2 SNEGSKA (reference sequence). Trimming removed 0 bases at V and 3 bases at J, with 18 bases between. The CDR3 length is 17 residues.

This clonotype was recorded at least ten times. The chain is built from TRBV20-1 and TRBJ1-5; no definite D call. CDR1 is DFQATT and CDR2 is SNEGSKA in the germline V gene (reference sequence). This CDR3 has 12 amino acids. The ends were cut back, 1 base at V and 6 bases at J, with 7 bases in the middle. The CDR3 DNA sequence: TGCAGTGCTAGAGTGGAGGGTCAGCCCCAGCATTTT. Encoded protein: CSARVEGQPQHF.

This clonotype was seen a handful of times. The V and J genes are TRBV6-5 and TRBJ1-1; D not resolved. The germline V gene encodes CDR1 MNHEY and CDR2 SVGAGI. CDR3 size: 14 residues. V was pared by 0 bases and J by 4 bases, with 9 bases between. The CDR3 spells CASSYSLAFTEAFF. The CDR3 DNA reads TGTGCCAGCAGTTACTCTCTGGCCTTCACTGAAGCTTTCTTT.

This clonotype was detected only a few times. The chain combines TRBV6-5 with TRBJ1-1; 7 nucleotides line up with TRBD1. V dropped 2 bases and J dropped 1; count of bases not matched to a gene: 7. The CDR3 totals 16 residues. Germline CDR1 is MNHEY and CDR2 is SVGAGI. CDR3 nucleotides: TGTGCCAGCAGTTACAGCCCCACAGGGGAGAACACTGAAGCTTTCTTT. This codes for CASSYSPTGENTEAFF.

This clonotype was counted ten times or more. The chain is built from TRBV10-3 and TRBJ1-1; maybe TRBD1 (5 bases). V dropped 3 bases and J dropped 12 bases, with 14 bases sitting between them. Germline V gene sequence: CDR1 ENHRY, CDR2 SYGVKD. CDR3 length equals 12 residues. CDR3 DNA sequence: TGTGCCATCAGTGACGGGGGGAGGGCCACTTTCTTT. It specifies CAISDGGRATFF.

The CDR3 region has the DNA TGTGCCAGCAGTGAAATGGGACAGGGGCGGCCAGAGCCCCAGCATTTT. Encoded protein: CASSEMGQGRPEPQHF. This chain uses TRBV25-1 with TRBJ1-5; 10 bases are a match to TRBD1. The CDR3 spans 16 residues. Trimming took 2 bases from V and 8 from J; bases not matched to a gene: 9. CDR1 is MGHDK and CDR2 is SYGVNS in the germline V gene.

The V and J genes are TRBV6-2 or TRBV6-3 and TRBJ2-7, with 9 bases lining up with TRBD1. This CDR3 comprises 17 residues. The junction had 14 bases not matched to a gene; V was cut back by 6 bases and J by 2 bases. Germline loops: CDR1 MNHEY, CDR2 SVGEGT. The CDR3 coding sequence is TGTGCCAGCAGCCTAAGGAATCCGGGACAGGGAGCCTACGAGCAGTACTTC. This codes for CASSLRNPGQGAYEQYF.

The chain carries TRBV12-3 or TRBV12-4 and TRBJ1-1, with D uncertain. This CDR3 spans 14 amino acids. Trimming pared 1 base from V and 1 base from J, leaving 7 bases between. The CDR3 DNA follows: TGTGCCAGCAGTTTAGATCTCTCGAACACTGAAGCTTTCTTT. Encoded protein: CASSLDLSNTEAFF.

This clonotype came up a few times. The chain joins TRBV28 to TRBJ2-7, with 8 bases aligning to TRBD2. Germline CDR1 reads MDHEN; CDR2 reads SYDVKM. There are 15 residues in the CDR3. Germline trimming cut 5 bases from V and 4 bases from J; bases unmatched to any gene: 10. In DNA, the CDR3 is TGTGCCAGCAGTCCCCTTGCGGGAGGAAAGTACGAGCAGTACTTC. This sequence encodes CASSPLAGGKYEQYF.

This clonotype was observed at least ten times. The rearrangement joins TRBV12-3 or TRBV12-4 to TRBJ2-7; D is ambiguous. The CDR3 extends over 12 amino acids. V shed 0 bases and J shed 3 bases, with 3 bases lying between them. CDR3 in amino acids: CASSLAVYEQYF. In DNA form, the CDR3 reads TGTGCCAGCAGTTTAGCCGTCTACGAGCAGTACTTC.

This clonotype was counted at least ten times. This rearrangement joins TRBV19 to TRBJ1-1, with TRBD1 matching 10 bases. Germline V CDR1 and CDR2: LNHDA, SQIVND (reference sequence). This CDR3 comprises 13 residues. With V trimmed by 6 bases and J by 3 bases, 1 base remained unmatched. The CDR3: CASSDRGHTEAFF. The CDR3 DNA reads as TGTGCCAGTAGCGACAGGGGGCACACTGAAGCTTTCTTT. The full variable domain, its missing parts supplied by reference TRBV19 and TRBJ1-1, is DGGITQSPKYLFRKEGQNVTLSCEQNLNHDAMYWYRQDPGQGLRLIYYSQIVNDFQKGDIAEGYSVSREKKESFPLTVTSAQKNPTAFYLCASSDRGHTEAFFGQGTRLTVV.

In its sample, this clonotype was seen a few times. The chain combines TRBV2 with TRBJ2-7, with D uncertain. CDR1 is SNHLY, CDR2 FYNNEI, per germline. Trimming shortened V by 6 bases and J by 3 bases, and 12 bases separated the two germline ends. This CDR3 is 13 amino acids long. CDR3 region: CASSPSRSYEQYF. The DNA of the CDR3 is TGTGCCAGCAGCCCCAGTCGGAGCTACGAGCAGTACTTC.

This clonotype was counted ten times or more. V is TRBV27 and J is TRBJ1-6; TRBD1 aligns across 8 bases. The J segment lost 6 bases and the V segment lost 6 bases, leaving 1 base of the junction unmatched. CDR3 length: 13 amino acids. Germline CDR1 is MNHEY and CDR2 is SMNVEV (reference sequence). CDR3 loop: CASRTGVNSPLHF. In nucleotides, the CDR3 is TGTGCCAGCAGGACAGGGGTTAATTCACCCCTCCACTTT.

This clonotype was observed many times. The gene calls are TRBV28 and TRBJ2-7; TRBD2 matches 8 bases. The trim removed 7 bases at V and 3 bases at J, leaving 2 bases unmatched. The CDR3 runs 12 residues. Germline V gene lookup returns CDR1 MDHEN and CDR2 SYDVKM. The CDR3 protein is CASKSGSYEQYF. The CDR3 DNA follows: TGTGCCAGCAAAAGCGGGAGCTACGAGCAGTACTTC. The full variable domain, its missing parts supplied by reference TRBV28 and TRBJ2-7, is DVKVTQSSRYLVKRTGEKVFLECVQDMDHENMFWYRQDPGLGLRLIYFSYDVKMKEKGDIPEGYSVSREKKERFSLILESASTNQTSMYLCASKSGSYEQYFGPGTRLTVT.

CDR3: CASSLGRSSPDEQYF. In nucleotides, the CDR3 is TGTGCCAGCTCGCTAGGTCGCTCATCCCCTGACGAGCAGTACTTC. V and J are TRBV18 and TRBJ2-7, with D unresolved. Looked up from germline, CDR1 is KGHSH and CDR2 is LQKENI. V was clipped by 6 bases and J by 5 bases, with 20 bases between them. This CDR3 contains 15 residues.

The table lists this clonotype with many counts. One end of the junction is discordant with germline, which a read error may explain. The chain employs TRBV6-1 and TRBJ1-1, with TRBD1 matching 9 bases. From germline, CDR1 is MNHNS and CDR2 SASEGT. The CDR3 is made up of 12 amino acids. The CDR3 coding sequence is TGTGCCTGCAGGCTACAGGGGGCAAGGGCTTTCTTT. It is translated as CACRLQGARAFF.

This clonotype was seen at least ten times. In DNA, the CDR3 is TGCGCCAGCAGCTTGGCCTCGACTAGCGGGAGAGTTGAGACCCAGTACTTC. Protein sequence: CASSLASTSGRVETQYF. This sequence joins TRBV5-1 and TRBJ2-5, with 12 bases matching TRBD2. CDR3 length equals 17 residues. The germline V gene encodes CDR1 SGHRS and CDR2 YFSETQ. With V trimmed by 0 bases and J by 5 bases, 8 bases remained unmatched.